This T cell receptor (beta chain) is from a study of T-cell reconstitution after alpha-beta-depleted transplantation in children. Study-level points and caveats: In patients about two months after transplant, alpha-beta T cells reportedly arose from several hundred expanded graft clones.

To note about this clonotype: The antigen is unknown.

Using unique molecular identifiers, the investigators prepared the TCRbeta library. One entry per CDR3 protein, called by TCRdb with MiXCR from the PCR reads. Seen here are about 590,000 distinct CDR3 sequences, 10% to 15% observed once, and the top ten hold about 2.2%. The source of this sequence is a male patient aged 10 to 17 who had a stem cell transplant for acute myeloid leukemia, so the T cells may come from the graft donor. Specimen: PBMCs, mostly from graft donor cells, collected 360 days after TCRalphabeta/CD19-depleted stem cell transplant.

The CDR3 here is CATSDRGQGGTEAFF. CDR3 nucleotides: TGTGCCACCAGTGACCGGGGACAGGGGGGCACTGAAGCTTTCTTT. This chain connects TRBV24-1 to TRBJ1-1; 11 bases line up with TRBD1. CDR1 is KGHDR and CDR2 is SFDVKD in the germline V gene. The CDR3 has 15 residues. With 4 bases clipped from V and 4 bases from J, the junction kept 4 bases outside the gene matches.